Each of the 20 T cell receptor beta chains below was sequenced from the same sample in a study of cytomegalovirus exposure and HLA in healthy donors. PCR amplification relied on 60 Vbeta primers (plus 13 Jbeta primers). TCRdb's copy holds only in-frame clones and misses some; the assay was immunoSEQ multiplex PCR. Among roughly 180,000 clones listed, roughly 9.4% were seen once. Sequencing used PBMCs. The receptors shown here come from a woman aged 25 to 39 in good health and CMV-seropositive.

CDR3 in amino acids: CASSLASGDIQYF. The CDR3 DNA sequence: TGTGCCAGCAGCTTGGCCAGCGGGGACATTCAGTACTTC. The chain joins TRBV5-4 to TRBJ2-4, with TRBD2 matching 7 bases. Germline V gives CDR1 SGHNT, CDR2 YYREEE (reference sequence). The CDR3 runs to 13 residues. With V trimmed by 0 bases and J by 8 bases, 2 bases remained unmatched.

This clone was counted between two and nine times. The V call is TRBV6-1, the J call TRBJ2-1, with TRBD2 matching over 7 bases. Unmatched junction bases numbered 10, after V lost 2 bases and J lost 3 bases. The CDR3 is 17 residues long. In germline, CDR1 is MNHNS, CDR2 SASEGT. The CDR3 region has the DNA TGTGCCAGCAGTGAAAGGTTGGGGGACTATAACTACAATGAGCAGTTCTTC. Translating gives CASSERLGDYNYNEQFF.

This clone has more than one count but fewer than ten. J is TRBJ1-1 and V is TRBV4-1; D not resolved. This CDR3 contains 11 residues. CDR1 is MGHRA, CDR2 YSYEKL, per germline. Trimming shortened V by 3 bases and J by 8 bases, and 7 bases separated the two germline ends. CDR3 region: CASSQAEEAFF. The CDR3 DNA reads as TGCGCCAGCAGCCAGGCAGAAGAAGCTTTCTTT.

This clone was detected only a few times. V gene TRBV30 combines with J gene TRBJ2-7; a weak D match, TRBD1 (5 bases). V was clipped by 0 bases and J by 6 bases, with 15 bases between them. Germline-derived CDR1 and CDR2 are GTSNPN and SVGIG (reference sequence). The CDR3 extends over 14 amino acids. The CDR3 here is CAWSVWQGGGEQYF. CDR3 nucleotide sequence: TGTGCCTGGAGTGTATGGCAGGGTGGCGGCGAGCAGTACTTC. The full variable domain, its missing parts supplied by reference TRBV30 and TRBJ2-7, is SQTIHQWPATLVQPVGSPLSLECTVEGTSNPNLYWYRQAAGRGLQLLFYSVGIGQISSEVPQNLSASRPQDRQFILSSKKLLLSDSGFYLCAWSVWQGGGEQYFGPGTRLTVT.

This clone was counted a few times. This chain connects TRBV4-1 to TRBJ2-7; D is undetermined. Germline V gene data show CDR1 as MGHRA and CDR2 as YSYEKL. The V and J ends lost 1 base and 1 base respectively, with 14 bases between them. This CDR3 has 16 amino acids. CDR3 region: CASSQGPLGRSYEQYF. The CDR3 region has the DNA TGCGCCAGCAGCCAAGGTCCTTTGGGCAGGTCCTACGAGCAGTACTTC.

This chain joins TRBV27 and TRBJ1-3, with 8 bases that match TRBD1. V shed 7 bases and J 2 bases; nucleotides not matched to a gene: 10. This CDR3 contains 16 residues. Germline lookup yields CDR1 MNHEY and CDR2 SMNVEV (reference sequence). The CDR3 sequence is CASTLKGQEAGNTIYF. In DNA form, the CDR3 reads TGTGCCAGCACCCTAAAGGGACAGGAGGCTGGAAACACCATATATTTT.

This clone came up a few times. The junction departs from germline at one end; a sequencing error may be responsible. Other DNA variants within this sample encode the same CDR3. V and J are TRBV4-1 and TRBJ2-7, with D possibly matching TRBD2 (5 bases). Germline CDR1 and CDR2: MGHRA and YSYEKL. The CDR3 has 15 amino acids. The CDR3 nucleotides read TGCGCCAGCAGTCAAGGTTCCCGGGGATTGTACGAGCAGTACTTC. Protein product: CASSQGSRGLYEQYF.

This clone was seen only a few times. Distinct nucleotide sequences in the sample also encode this CDR3. The J gene is TRBJ1-2, the V gene TRBV5-1; 9 bases match TRBD1. V gave up 2 bases and J gave up 4 bases; unmatched junction bases: 3. This CDR3 comprises 14 residues. From germline, CDR1 is SGHRS and CDR2 YFSETQ. CDR3 loop: CASSLEGQGYGYTF. In DNA, the CDR3 is TGCGCCAGCAGCTTAGAGGGACAGGGCTATGGCTACACCTTC.

The chain employs TRBV10-2 and TRBJ2-7; a weak D match, TRBD1 (5 bases). This CDR3 comprises 13 residues. In germline, CDR1 is WSHSY, CDR2 SAAADI. Deletions cut 8 bases from V and 4 bases from J, with 15 bases between. This CDR3 reads CASYAGSKYEQYF. CDR3 in DNA: TGCGCCAGCTACGCAGGGTCGAAGTACGAGCAGTACTTC.

The gene calls are TRBV5-1 and TRBJ1-1, with D maybe TRBD1 (6 bases). Germline CDR1 reads SGHRS; CDR2 reads YFSETQ. The V end was cut by 0 bases, the J end by 0 bases, with 9 bases between. This CDR3 has 15 amino acids. Written as DNA, the CDR3 is TGCGCCAGCAGCTTGGAGCAGGGGATGAACACTGAAGCTTTCTTT. Protein sequence: CASSLEQGMNTEAFF.

The sample holds a few counts of this clone. The chain links TRBV5-6 to TRBJ2-1; 11 nucleotides agree with TRBD2. J was trimmed by 2 bases and V by 4 bases; bases with no gene match: 5. Germline CDR1 SGHDT, CDR2 YYEEEE. The CDR3 sequence is 16 residues long. The CDR3 DNA sequence: TGTGCCAGCAGCCTGACTAGCGGGACCCCCTACAATGAGCAGTTCTTC. It codes for CASSLTSGTPYNEQFF.

This clone was observed a few times. The chain combines TRBV11-2 with TRBJ2-7; TRBD1 matches 8 bases. Trimming removed 3 bases from V and 2 bases from J; junction bases left unmatched: 6. This CDR3 has 15 amino acids. Germline lookup yields CDR1 SGHAT and CDR2 FQNNGV. CDR3 protein: CASSFWDRPTYEQYF. The CDR3 DNA reads as TGTGCCAGCAGCTTTTGGGACAGGCCAACCTACGAGCAGTACTTC.

This rearrangement joins TRBV7-9 to TRBJ1-4; TRBD1 matches 8 bases. Germline-derived CDR1 and CDR2 are SEHNR and FQNEAQ (reference sequence). Losses at the gene ends were 4 bases for V and 7 bases for J; bases not matched to a gene: 11. The CDR3 contains 16 residues. CDR3 sequence (DNA): TGTGCCAGCAGCTCTCGGACAGGGACTGACCCTGAAAAACTGTTTTTT. This encodes CASSSRTGTDPEKLFF. Looking up the rest from reference TRBV7-9 and TRBJ1-4 gives the full variable domain: DTGVSQNPRHKITKRGQNVTFRCDPISEHNRLYWYRQTLGQGPEFLTYFQNEAQLEKSRLLSDRFSAERPKGSFSTLEIQRTEQGDSAMYLCASSSRTGTDPEKLFFGSGTQLSVL.

The chain is built from TRBV6-1 and TRBJ2-3; TRBD1 aligns across 9 bases. J lost 3 bases, V lost 9 bases, and 7 bases had no gene match. The CDR3 runs 14 residues. Germline loops: CDR1 MNHNS, CDR2 SASEGT. The CDR3 DNA follows: TGTGCCAGTATCCTACAGGGGGCGACAGATACGCAGTATTTT. Residues: CASILQGATDTQYF.

This clone was picked up a small number of times. The chain is built from TRBV25-1 and TRBJ2-5, with 7 bases that match TRBD2. The CDR3 has 15 amino acids. Per the germline V gene, CDR1 is MGHDK and CDR2 is SYGVNS. After removal of 1 base from V and 4 bases from J, the junction contained 6 bases not matched to a gene. In DNA, the CDR3 is TGTGCCAGCAGTGAATCATTAGGGAGGGCAGAGACCCAGTACTTC. It encodes CASSESLGRAETQYF.

This clone occurred a few times. The chain couples TRBV7-8 to TRBJ2-1, with D unresolved. Germline V gene sequence: CDR1 SGHVS, CDR2 FQNEAQ. The ends were cut back, 2 bases at V and 9 bases at J, with 5 bases in the middle. The CDR3 extends over 11 amino acids. The CDR3 here is CASSLFSEQFF. In DNA form, the CDR3 reads TGTGCCAGCAGCTTATTCAGTGAGCAGTTCTTC.

The J gene is TRBJ1-2, the V gene TRBV5-6; tentatively, D is TRBD1 (6 bases). The CDR3 runs to 15 residues. V gave up 5 bases and J gave up 4 bases, with 18 bases separating them. Per germline, CDR1 SGHDT and CDR2 YYEEEE. CDR3 in amino acids: CASSLWGQGTYGYTF. Here the CDR3 DNA reads TGTGCCAGCAGTCTGTGGGGGCAGGGGACCTATGGCTACACCTTC.

This clone has more than one count but fewer than ten. The rearrangement links TRBV5-1 to TRBJ2-7; the D gene is possibly TRBD1 (7 bases). Trimming took 6 bases from V and 2 from J, leaving 18 bases between them. CDR3 size: 15 residues. CDR1 and CDR2 from the germline V gene are SGHRS and YFSETQ. The CDR3 spells CASTLRDSSTYEQYF. The CDR3 nucleotides are TGCGCCAGCACTCTGCGGGACAGTTCAACCTACGAGCAGTACTTC.

J is TRBJ2-5 and V is TRBV7-9; the D gene is possibly TRBD1 (6 bases). The V gene's germline CDR1 is SEHNR and CDR2 FQNEAQ (reference sequence). The CDR3 spans 15 residues. Trimming pared 1 base from V and 5 bases from J, leaving 14 bases between. Here the CDR3 DNA reads TGTGCCAGCAGCTTAGAACGGGAAAGGGGGGAGACCCAGTACTTC. Translation: CASSLERERGETQYF.

This clone was recorded a few times. This rearrangement joins TRBV2 to TRBJ2-7; 8 bases are shared with TRBD1. The CDR3 covers 14 residues. J gave up 4 bases and V 6 bases, and 8 bases lay outside the gene matches. The V gene's germline CDR1 is SNHLY and CDR2 FYNNEI. CDR3 coding DNA: TGTGCCAGCAGCTCGCGGACAGGGAGGTACGAGCAGTACTTC. This encodes CASSSRTGRYEQYF.